Described below is a single T cell receptor (beta chain) sequence and its context. It lacks a known antigen. Base qualities are missing; no much larger clone stands one base away. The data are from a study of blood T cell repertoires in COVID-19 (dated by TCRdb to about 2020). About the study as a whole: The collaborator samples originated in the United States, Italy and Spain and spanned the acute and convalescent phases of COVID-19. The material from the prospective study consisted of cDNA or gDNA derived from T cells, B-cell-depleted T cells, or PBMCs. The dataset comprised deeply sampled blood TCRbeta repertoires from subjects exposed to, actively infected with, or recovered from COVID-19. The repertoires were made available in a free public database intended to serve as a resource for research on the immune response to SARS-CoV-2. The samples were drawn from the first 160 participants of the ongoing ImmuneRACE study and from over 950 subjects provided by 6 global collaborators. The sample metadata nearly always contained a de-identified subject ID, COVID-19 status, age in years and sex. Where HLA class I and class II types were available, the types were taken from metadata supplied by the sample provider, not from assay-based typing.

TCRbeta CDR3 regions were amplified from genomic DNA using the immunoSEQ Assay, a bias-controlled multiplex PCR. The study's own analysis went as follows. The number of nucleated cells in each sample was estimated by amplification of reference gene primers within the assay. To quantify the absolute abundance of each unique TCRbeta CDR3 rearrangement, sequence reads were collapsed and filtered. For each sample, productive Simpson clonality was calculated as the square root of Simpson's diversity index over productive rearrangements. Here the immuneACCESS table is served through TCRdb, limited to in-frame sequences with V and J called. Missing clones are a known gap in these copies; in checked studies unresolved V genes cover under half, and the rest lacks a known reason. V and J calls plus clone size are reproduced from that table; the DNA served to infer D and trimming. This sample is represented by some 250,000 clones; roughly 90% of them were singletons. In total, the top ten clones hold around 2.2% of the sample.

Here is what the overall study found, with its caveats: How much clinical and demographic metadata was included differed by source and by participant, and the metadata was provided uncurated.

Samples from volunteer blood donors who had recovered from COVID-19 were contributed by a second Seattle source. Whole blood was collected in K2EDTA tubes by collaborating institutions according to the institutions' own protocols. For TCRbeta analysis, collaborator samples were shipped as frozen whole blood, as isolated PBMCs, or as DNA extracted from either sample type. This TCR derives from a man aged 25-40 years who had recovered from COVID-19. Sequencing was performed on peripheral blood.

In nucleotides, the sequence is TGTGCCAGCAGCTTGTCCTTCAGCGCTGGAAACACCATATATTTT. Its amino acids are CASSLSFSAGNTIYF. Recombination connected TRBV7-9 to TRBJ1-3, with no reliable assignment of the D segment. Per the germline V gene (reference sequence), SEHNR is the CDR1 and FQNEAQ is the CDR2. The CDR3, from cysteine to phenylalanine, totals 15 residues. Only the CDR3 region is kept as DNA, spanning 45 bases read in frame from base 1. V loses 3 bases of germline sequence and J loses 2 bases, and the interval between the two ends is 11 bases.